These T cell receptor beta chains were read from a single sample in a study of T cells in Graves' hyperthyroidism and ophthalmopathy. One entry per CDR3 protein results from TCRdb running MiXCR on the multiplex PCR reads. The repertoire holds over 700,000 distinct CDR3 sequences, with roughly 20% as singletons. The sample taken for sequencing was blood. These receptors all stem from a woman aged 45-59 years with Graves' hyperthyroidism that later progressed to Graves' ophthalmopathy. CDR3s include the opening cysteine and the closing phenylalanine or tryptophan. A D gene is named only where the DNA matches it firmly. Not all rows give a size; the values are once, few, many and, for expanded clones, a class.

d_gene: .; abundance: few; v_gene: TRBV6-9; j_gene: TRBJ1-4; CDR3aa: CASSYIQNEKLFF; CDR3nt: TGTGCCAGCAGTTACATACAGAATGAAAAACTGTTTTTT
d_gene: TRBD1; abundance: .; v_gene: TRBV7-8; j_gene: TRBJ1-6; CDR3aa: CASSWTGPDSPLHF; CDR3nt: TGTGCCAGCAGCTGGACAGGGCCAGATTCACCCCTCCACTTT
d_gene: .; abundance: many; v_gene: TRBV18; j_gene: TRBJ1-1; CDR3aa: CASSPPRGEAFF; CDR3nt: TGTGCCAGCTCACCACCACGAGGGGAAGCTTTCTTT
d_gene: .; abundance: many; v_gene: TRBV20-1; j_gene: TRBJ1-2; CDR3aa: CSAGLGAGTNYGYTF; CDR3nt: TGCAGTGCTGGCCTCGGGGCAGGGACTAACTATGGCTACACCTTC
d_gene: .; abundance: few; v_gene: TRBV18; j_gene: TRBJ2-5; CDR3aa: CASSLTGGDQETQYF; CDR3nt: TGTGCCAGCTCACTAACCGGCGGAGACCAAGAGACCCAGTACTTC
d_gene: TRBD2; abundance: .; v_gene: TRBV12-3/TRBV12-4; j_gene: TRBJ2-7; CDR3aa: CASRSSGGHSYEQYF; CDR3nt: TGTGCCAGCAGATCTAGCGGGGGGCATTCCTACGAGCAGTACTTC
d_gene: .; abundance: .; v_gene: TRBV2; j_gene: TRBJ1-5; CDR3aa: CASSVRTNQPQHF; CDR3nt: TGTGCCAGCAGCGTCAGGACTAATCAGCCCCAGCATTTT
d_gene: TRBD1; abundance: few; v_gene: TRBV6-5; j_gene: TRBJ2-1; CDR3aa: CASSYYGTGIYNEQFF; CDR3nt: TGTGCCAGCAGTTACTACGGGACAGGGATTTACAATGAGCAGTTCTTC
d_gene: .; abundance: .; v_gene: TRBV12-3/TRBV12-4; j_gene: TRBJ1-2; CDR3aa: CASSLTDRGYTF; CDR3nt: TGTGCCAGCAGTTTGACAGACCGCGGCTACACCTTC
d_gene: TRBD1; abundance: .; v_gene: TRBV5-1; j_gene: TRBJ1-4; CDR3aa: CASSPTGTGNEKLFF; CDR3nt: TGCGCCAGCAGCCCCACCGGGACAGGGAACGAAAAACTGTTTTTT
d_gene: TRBD2; abundance: .; v_gene: TRBV7-2; j_gene: TRBJ2-5; CDR3aa: CTSSPRTSGGQETQYF; CDR3nt: TGTACCAGCAGCCCTAGGACTAGCGGGGGGCAAGAGACCCAGTACTTC
d_gene: TRBD2; abundance: .; v_gene: TRBV7-2; j_gene: TRBJ2-1; CDR3aa: CASSLVGGSYDNEQFF; CDR3nt: TGTGCCAGCAGCTTAGTGGGCGGGAGTTACGACAATGAGCAGTTCTTC
d_gene: TRBD1; abundance: .; v_gene: TRBV3-1; j_gene: TRBJ1-2; CDR3aa: CASSHLRDSKLANYGYTF; CDR3nt: TGTGCCAGCAGCCACTTAAGGGACAGCAAACTAGCTAACTATGGCTACACCTTC
d_gene: TRBD1; abundance: few; v_gene: TRBV5-5; j_gene: TRBJ1-4; CDR3aa: CASSWDRTATNEKLFF; CDR3nt: TGTGCCAGCAGCTGGGACAGGACTGCAACTAATGAAAAACTGTTTTTT
d_gene: .; abundance: many; v_gene: TRBV5-1; j_gene: TRBJ1-1; CDR3aa: CASSWGRVGTEAFF; CDR3nt: TGCGCCAGCAGCTGGGGACGGGTGGGCACTGAAGCTTTCTTT
d_gene: .; abundance: .; v_gene: TRBV6-1; j_gene: TRBJ1-5; CDR3aa: CASSQSFNSNQPQHF; CDR3nt: TGTGCCAGCAGTCAAAGCTTTAATAGCAATCAGCCCCAGCATTTT